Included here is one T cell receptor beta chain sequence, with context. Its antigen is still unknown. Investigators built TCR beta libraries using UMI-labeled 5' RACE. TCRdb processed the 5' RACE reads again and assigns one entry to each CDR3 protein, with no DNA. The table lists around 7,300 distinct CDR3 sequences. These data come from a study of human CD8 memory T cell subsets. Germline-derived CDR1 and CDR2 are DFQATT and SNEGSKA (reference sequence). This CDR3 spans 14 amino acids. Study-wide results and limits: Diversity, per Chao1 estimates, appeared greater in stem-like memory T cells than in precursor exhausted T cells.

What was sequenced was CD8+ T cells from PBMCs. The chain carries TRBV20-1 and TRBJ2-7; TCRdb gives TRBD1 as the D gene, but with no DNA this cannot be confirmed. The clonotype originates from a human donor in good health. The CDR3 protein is CSAREGTDYYEQYF.